A single sample is the source of the 15 T cell receptor beta chains below, sequenced in a study of metastatic and nonmetastatic thyroid tumors. Prior to thyroid surgery, none of the patients had received any treatment. TCRdb called clones again from the PCR reads with MiXCR. The sample holds tens of thousands of clones; over 15% are singletons and the top ten take approximately 7%. Sequenced: blood. The receptors were sampled from a female donor with papillary thyroid cancer or a benign thyroid nodule (not recorded which). Some clones in this sample may be carry-over from other donors' samples.

There are many counts of this clone. Here the CDR3 reads CASSRTGTGYEKLFF. CDR3 nucleotide sequence: TGTGCCAGCAGCCGGACCGGGACAGGGTATGAAAAACTGTTTTTT. The chain employs TRBV4-2 and TRBJ1-4, with TRBD1 matching 9 bases. Germline V lookup: CDR1 LGHNA, CDR2 YNFKEQ. The CDR3 is 15 amino acids. Trimming took 4 bases from V and 6 from J; bases not matched to a gene: 6.

The chain carries TRBV4-1 and TRBJ1-1, with D possibly being TRBD1 (5 bases). Trimming took off 4 bases at V and 7 bases at J, with 16 bases between the two ends. Germline-derived CDR1 and CDR2 are MGHRA and YSYEKL. This CDR3 region has 14 residues. The CDR3: CASSLQRGSVEAFF. CDR3 in DNA: TGCGCCAGCAGCCTCCAGCGGGGGAGCGTTGAAGCTTTCTTT.

In this sample, this clone is medium-sized. Other DNA sequences of this sample code for an identical CDR3. The CDR3 DNA sequence: TGCGCCAGCAGTGGGGACGGACGGTCCCTGGACGAGCAGTACTTC. Translated: CASSGDGRSLDEQYF. The rearrangement joins TRBV10-1 to TRBJ2-7; D may match TRBD1 or TRBD2 (5 bases each). From germline, CDR1 is WNHNN and CDR2 SYGVQD (reference sequence). V was clipped by 4 bases and J by 5 bases, with 18 bases between them. The CDR3 loop spans 15 amino acids.

This clone was picked up many times. The rearrangement links TRBV28 to TRBJ2-2; the D is unclear. Germline CDR1 MDHEN, CDR2 SYDVKM. This CDR3 is 12 amino acids long. V shed 2 bases and J shed 7 bases, with 5 bases lying between them. For the CDR3, the DNA is TGTGCCAGCAGTTTAGCAGGCGGGGAGCTGTTTTTT. This codes for CASSLAGGELFF. The full variable domain, with the rest looked up from reference TRBV28 and TRBJ2-2, is DVKVTQSSRYLVKRTGEKVFLECVQDMDHENMFWYRQDPGLGLRLIYFSYDVKMKEKGDIPEGYSVSREKKERFSLILESASTNQTSMYLCASSLAGGELFFGEGSRLTVL.

This clone appeared a few times. The chain has TRBV29-1 and TRBJ2-2; D gene unclear. Germline CDR1 reads SQVTM; CDR2 reads ANQGSEA. The CDR3 is 12 residues long. CDR3 nucleotide sequence: TGCATCGGAACGGGCCCGGCCGGGGAGCTGTTTTTT. It translates to CIGTGPAGELFF.

The table lists this clone with many counts. The sample carries other DNA sequences with the same CDR3. The chain employs TRBV28 and TRBJ2-2; D call uncertain. The V end was cut by 4 bases, the J end by 6 bases, with 6 bases between. The CDR3 extends over 12 amino acids. The germline V gene encodes CDR1 MDHEN and CDR2 SYDVKM. The CDR3 DNA reads as TGTGCCAGCAGTTCTTTGGCCGGGGAGCTGTTTTTT. As protein: CASSSLAGELFF.

A few counts support this clone. This chain connects TRBV6-1 to TRBJ2-1; 10 bases agree with TRBD1. In germline, CDR1 is MNHNS, CDR2 SASEGT. V dropped 4 bases and J dropped 6; count of bases not matched to a gene: 6. The CDR3 has 15 amino acids. The DNA for the CDR3 is TGTGCCAGCAGTGTCAAAGGACAGGGGGGCAATGAGCAGTTCTTC. It specifies CASSVKGQGGNEQFF.

The rearrangement links TRBV19 to TRBJ1-3; D is perhaps TRBD1 (5 bases). V was shortened by 3 bases and J by 2 bases, with 11 bases between the two germline ends. The CDR3 length is 15 residues. Germline loops: CDR1 LNHDA, CDR2 SQIVND (reference sequence). CDR3 sequence reads: CASSISQGTGNTIYF. CDR3 sequence (DNA): TGTGCCAGTAGTATCAGCCAGGGCACTGGAAACACCATATATTTT.

This clone was counted many times. A read error may explain this, as a much larger clone is one base away. Written as DNA, the CDR3 is TGCGCCAGCAGCCAAGGAACAGGGGGCACTGAAACTTTCTTT. Protein sequence: CASSQGTGGTETFF. This chain connects TRBV5-1 to TRBJ1-1, with 9 bases aligning to TRBD1. The V gene's germline CDR1 is SGHRS and CDR2 YFSETQ. The CDR3 is 14 amino acids.

This clone was picked up many times. J is TRBJ2-7 and V is TRBV18, with a weak D call TRBD1 (6 bases). Per the germline V gene, CDR1 is KGHSH and CDR2 is LQKENI. The CDR3 loop spans 14 amino acids. Deletions cut 3 bases from V and 5 bases from J, with 14 bases between. The CDR3 loop is CASSPRAGVHEQYF. CDR3 in DNA: TGTGCCAGCTCACCCCGGGCAGGGGTCCACGAGCAGTACTTC.

In this sample, this clone turned up a few times. The V and J genes are TRBV7-8 and TRBJ2-7; D unclear. Trimming removed 5 bases from V and 5 bases from J, with 7 bases in between. Germline loops: CDR1 SGHVS, CDR2 FQNEAQ. The CDR3 is 11 amino acids. The CDR3: CASSVVHEQYF. CDR3 bases: TGTGCCAGCAGCGTAGTCCACGAGCAGTACTTC. The full variable domain, rest sourced from reference TRBV7-8 and TRBJ2-7, is GAGVSQSPRYKVAKRGQDVALRCDPISGHVSLFWYQQALGQGPEFLTYFQNEAQLDKSGLPSDRFFAERPEGSVSTLKIQRTQQEDSAVYLCASSVVHEQYFGPGTRLTVT.

V usage is TRBV20-1 and J usage is TRBJ2-7; 8 nucleotides match TRBD2. V shed 3 bases and J 2 bases; nucleotides not matched to a gene: 3. There are 13 residues in the CDR3. Per germline, CDR1 DFQATT and CDR2 SNEGSKA (reference sequence). CDR3 sequence reads: CSASVGLAYEQYF. The CDR3 bases are TGCAGTGCTAGTGTGGGACTAGCCTACGAGCAGTACTTC.

There are many counts of this clone. The chain uses TRBV5-6 and TRBJ2-4; possibly TRBD1 for D (5 bases). Trimming removed 2 bases from V and 2 bases from J, with 11 bases in between. The CDR3 length is 15 residues. The V gene's germline CDR1 is SGHDT and CDR2 YYEEEE. This CDR3 reads CASSFTRQPKNIQYF. The CDR3 DNA reads TGTGCCAGCAGCTTCACCAGACAGCCCAAAAACATTCAGTACTTC.

This clone has at least ten counts. The chain employs TRBV6-1 and TRBJ2-7; possibly TRBD1 for D (5 bases). Trimming took off 1 base at V and 4 bases at J, with 8 bases between the two ends. Germline CDR1 reads MNHNS; CDR2 reads SASEGT. CDR3 size: 13 residues. Here the CDR3 DNA reads TGTGCCAGCAGTGAAGGCAGGGCTTACGAGCAGTACTTC. Its translation is CASSEGRAYEQYF.

This clone appeared many times. The chain employs TRBV20-1 and TRBJ2-2; D gene ambiguous. Deletions cut 6 bases from V and 0 bases from J, with 11 bases between. Germline CDR1 DFQATT, CDR2 SNEGSKA (reference sequence). This CDR3 comprises 14 residues. In DNA form, the CDR3 reads TGCAGTGCCCCTTACGGATCGAACACCGGGGAGCTGTTTTTT. Translation gives CSAPYGSNTGELFF.